This T cell receptor beta chain was identified during a study of regulatory T cells in long-lasting Graves disease. Time point given: newly diagnosed GD, antithyroid drugs for less than 3 months. The TCR library used RNA extracted from PBMCs. CDR3-region Arm-PCR and iRepertoire HTBI primers produced the TCR beta libraries. TCRdb passed the multiplex PCR reads through MiXCR, listing each CDR3 protein once. Of about 440,000 distinct CDR3 sequences listed, about 15% are singletons. This CDR3 has 15 residues. Trimming pared 3 bases from V and 8 bases from J, leaving 17 bases between. Germline V lookup: CDR1 SGHRS, CDR2 YFSETQ. Study-wide findings and caveats: Under persistent disease, TRBV28, TRBJ1-2 and TRBJ2-5 were used preferentially. Results may be inaccurate due to the small sample size.

A word on this clonotype: Its antigen is unknown.

The sample was also reused in another study, on T cells in Graves' hyperthyroidism and ophthalmopathy. That paper states: Newly diagnosed hyperthyroidism patients aged 18 to 65 years had disease lasting under 2 months. The model anticipated ophthalmopathy a median about six months pre-onset.

The chain combines TRBV5-1 with TRBJ1-4, with D perhaps TRBD1 (6 bases). This TCR came from a woman between 25 and 40 years old with Graves disease. This specimen was peripheral blood mononuclear cells (PBMCs), taken at new diagnosis, from a patient treated with antithyroid drugs. This CDR3 is CASSSEGRGREKLFF. Written as DNA, the CDR3 is TGCGCCAGCAGCTCCGAGGGTCGGGGGCGAGAAAAACTGTTTTTT.